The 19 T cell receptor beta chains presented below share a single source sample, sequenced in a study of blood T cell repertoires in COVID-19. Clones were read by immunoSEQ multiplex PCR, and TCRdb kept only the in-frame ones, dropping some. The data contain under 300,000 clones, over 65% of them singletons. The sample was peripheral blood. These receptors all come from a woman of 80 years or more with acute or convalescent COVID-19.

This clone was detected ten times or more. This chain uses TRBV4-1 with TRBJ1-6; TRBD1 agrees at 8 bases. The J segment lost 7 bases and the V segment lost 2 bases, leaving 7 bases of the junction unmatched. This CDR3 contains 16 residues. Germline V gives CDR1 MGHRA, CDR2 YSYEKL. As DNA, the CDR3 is TGCGCCAGCAGCCAATCGTTACAGGGGGGCAATTCACCCCTCCACTTT. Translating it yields CASSQSLQGGNSPLHF.

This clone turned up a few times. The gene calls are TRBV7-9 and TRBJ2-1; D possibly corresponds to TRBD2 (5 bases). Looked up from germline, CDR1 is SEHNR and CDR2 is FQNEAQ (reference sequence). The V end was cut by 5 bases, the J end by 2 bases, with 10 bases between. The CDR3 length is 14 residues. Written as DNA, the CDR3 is TGTGCCAGCAGCGCCCCCGGGGCCTACAATGAGCAGTTCTTC. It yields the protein CASSAPGAYNEQFF.

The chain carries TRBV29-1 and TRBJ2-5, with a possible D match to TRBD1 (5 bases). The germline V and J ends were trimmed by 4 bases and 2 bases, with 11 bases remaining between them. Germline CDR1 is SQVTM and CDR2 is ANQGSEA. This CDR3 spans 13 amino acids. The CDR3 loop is CSVGQNAQETQYF. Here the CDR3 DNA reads TGCAGCGTTGGACAGAATGCTCAAGAGACCCAGTACTTC.

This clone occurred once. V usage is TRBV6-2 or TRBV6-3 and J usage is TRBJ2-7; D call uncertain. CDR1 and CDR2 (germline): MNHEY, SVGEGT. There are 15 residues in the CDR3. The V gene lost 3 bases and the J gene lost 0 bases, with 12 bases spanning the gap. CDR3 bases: TGTGCCAGCAGTTATCGACAATCCAGCTCCTACGAGCAGTACTTC. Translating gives CASSYRQSSSYEQYF.

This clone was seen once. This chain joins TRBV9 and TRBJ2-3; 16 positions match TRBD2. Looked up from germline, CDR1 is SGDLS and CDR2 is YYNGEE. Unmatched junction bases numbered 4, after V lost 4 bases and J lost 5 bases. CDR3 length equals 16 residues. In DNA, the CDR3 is TGTGCCAGCAGCTTAGGGACTAGCGGGAGGGGAGATACGCAGTATTTT. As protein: CASSLGTSGRGDTQYF. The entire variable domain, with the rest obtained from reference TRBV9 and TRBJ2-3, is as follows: DSGVTQTPKHLITATGQRVTLRCSPRSGDLSVYWYQQSLDQGLQFLIQYYNGEERAKGNILERFSAQQFPDLHSELNLSSLELGDSALYFCASSLGTSGRGDTQYFGPGTRLTVL.

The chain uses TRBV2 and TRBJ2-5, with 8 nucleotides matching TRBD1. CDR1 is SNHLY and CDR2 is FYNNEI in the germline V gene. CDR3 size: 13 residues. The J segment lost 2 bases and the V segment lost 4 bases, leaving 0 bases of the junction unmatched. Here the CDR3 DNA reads TGTGCCAGCAGTGGGACAGGGCAAGAGACCCAGTACTTC. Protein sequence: CASSGTGQETQYF.

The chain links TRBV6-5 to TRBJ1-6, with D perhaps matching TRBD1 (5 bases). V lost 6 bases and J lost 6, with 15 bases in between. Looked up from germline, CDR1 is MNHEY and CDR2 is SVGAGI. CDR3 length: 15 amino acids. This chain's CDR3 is CASSAAGRGNSPLHF. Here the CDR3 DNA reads TGTGCCAGCAGCGCAGCGGGGCGAGGTAATTCACCCCTCCACTTT.

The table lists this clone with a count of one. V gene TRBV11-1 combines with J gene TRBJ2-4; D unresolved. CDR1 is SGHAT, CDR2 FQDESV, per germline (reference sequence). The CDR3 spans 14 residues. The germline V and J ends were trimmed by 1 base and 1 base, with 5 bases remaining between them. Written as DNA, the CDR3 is TGTGCCAGCAGCTTAGGGAGTGCCAAAAACATTCAGTACTTC. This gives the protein CASSLGSAKNIQYF.

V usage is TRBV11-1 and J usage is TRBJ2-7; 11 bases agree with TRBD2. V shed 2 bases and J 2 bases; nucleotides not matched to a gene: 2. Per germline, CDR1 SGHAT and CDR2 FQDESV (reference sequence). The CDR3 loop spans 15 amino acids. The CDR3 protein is CASSLTSGSPYEQYF. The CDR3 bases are TGTGCCAGCAGCTTAACTAGCGGGAGTCCCTACGAGCAGTACTTC.

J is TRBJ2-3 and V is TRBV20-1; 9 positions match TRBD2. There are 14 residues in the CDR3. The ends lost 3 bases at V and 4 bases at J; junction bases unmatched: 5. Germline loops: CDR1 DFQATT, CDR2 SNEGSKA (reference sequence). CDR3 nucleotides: TGCAGTGCTAGTCCTAGCGGGATGGCAGATACGCAGTATTTT. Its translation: CSASPSGMADTQYF.

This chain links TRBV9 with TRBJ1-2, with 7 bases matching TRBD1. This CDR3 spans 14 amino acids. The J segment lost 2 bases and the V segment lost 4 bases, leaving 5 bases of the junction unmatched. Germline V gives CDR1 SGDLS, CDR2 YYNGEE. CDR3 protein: CASSTPDRNYGYTF. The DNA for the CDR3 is TGTGCCAGCAGCACTCCGGACAGGAACTATGGCTACACCTTC.

The CDR3 here is CATSETGGIGLFF. The CDR3 DNA follows: TGTGCCACCAGTGAGACAGGTGGTATTGGGCTGTTTTTT. The chain combines TRBV24-1 with TRBJ2-2; a weak D match, TRBD1 (6 bases). The CDR3 covers 13 residues. Germline CDR1 is KGHDR and CDR2 is SFDVKD. Trimming pared 4 bases from V and 13 bases from J, leaving 15 bases between.

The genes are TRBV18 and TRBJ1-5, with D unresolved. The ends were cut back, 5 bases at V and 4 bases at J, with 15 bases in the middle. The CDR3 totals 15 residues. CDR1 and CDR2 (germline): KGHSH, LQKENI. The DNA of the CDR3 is TGTGCCAGCTCAGAACAGCCAAACGTAAATCAGCCCCAGCATTTT. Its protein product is CASSEQPNVNQPQHF.

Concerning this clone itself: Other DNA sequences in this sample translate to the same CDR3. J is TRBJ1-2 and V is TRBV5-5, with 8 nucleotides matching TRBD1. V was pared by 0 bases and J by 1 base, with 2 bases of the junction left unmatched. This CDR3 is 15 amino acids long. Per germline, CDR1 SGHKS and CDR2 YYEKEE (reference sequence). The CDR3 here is CASSLVQGGNYGYTF. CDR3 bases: TGTGCCAGCAGCTTGGTACAGGGGGGTAACTATGGCTACACCTTC.

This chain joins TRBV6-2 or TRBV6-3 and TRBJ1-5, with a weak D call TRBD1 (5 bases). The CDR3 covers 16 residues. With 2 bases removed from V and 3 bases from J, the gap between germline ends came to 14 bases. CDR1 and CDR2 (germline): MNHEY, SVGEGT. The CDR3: CASSYLEAGPNQPQHF. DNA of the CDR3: TGTGCCAGCAGTTACCTTGAGGCAGGGCCCAATCAGCCCCAGCATTTT.

CDR3 amino acids: CASSDRTRSYEQYF. CDR3 bases: TGCGCCAGCAGCGATCGGACTAGGTCCTACGAGCAGTACTTC. The genes are TRBV5-1 and TRBJ2-7, with 7 bases aligning to TRBD2. The germline CDR1 and CDR2 sequences are SGHRS and YFSETQ. The CDR3 loop spans 14 amino acids. Trimming took 4 bases from V and 1 from J; bases not matched to a gene: 5. Using reference TRBV5-1 and TRBJ2-7 for the parts outside the CDR3, the full variable domain is KAGVTQTPRYLIKTRGQQVTLSCSPISGHRSVSWYQQTPGQGLQFLFEYFSETQRNKGNFPGRFSGRQFSNSRSEMNVSTLELGDSALYLCASSDRTRSYEQYFGPGTRLTVT.

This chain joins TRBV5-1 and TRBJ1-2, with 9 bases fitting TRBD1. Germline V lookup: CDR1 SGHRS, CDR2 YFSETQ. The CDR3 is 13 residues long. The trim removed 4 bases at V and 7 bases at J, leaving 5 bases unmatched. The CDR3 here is CASSEGQGSGYTF. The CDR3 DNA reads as TGCGCCAGCAGCGAGGGACAGGGAAGTGGCTACACCTTC.

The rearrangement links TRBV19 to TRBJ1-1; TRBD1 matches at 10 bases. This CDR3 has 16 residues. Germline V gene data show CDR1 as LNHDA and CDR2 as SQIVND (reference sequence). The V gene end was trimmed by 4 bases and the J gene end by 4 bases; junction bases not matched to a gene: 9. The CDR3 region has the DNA TGTGCCAGTAGTAGCCAGACCGGGACAGGGGTCACTGAAGCTTTCTTT. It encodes CASSSQTGTGVTEAFF.

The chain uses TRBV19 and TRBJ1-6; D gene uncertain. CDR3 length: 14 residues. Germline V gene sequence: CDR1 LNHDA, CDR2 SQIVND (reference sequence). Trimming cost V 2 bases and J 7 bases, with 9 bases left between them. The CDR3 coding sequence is TGTGCCAGTAGTATACGGCAGGTCAATTCACCCCTCCACTTT. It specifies CASSIRQVNSPLHF.